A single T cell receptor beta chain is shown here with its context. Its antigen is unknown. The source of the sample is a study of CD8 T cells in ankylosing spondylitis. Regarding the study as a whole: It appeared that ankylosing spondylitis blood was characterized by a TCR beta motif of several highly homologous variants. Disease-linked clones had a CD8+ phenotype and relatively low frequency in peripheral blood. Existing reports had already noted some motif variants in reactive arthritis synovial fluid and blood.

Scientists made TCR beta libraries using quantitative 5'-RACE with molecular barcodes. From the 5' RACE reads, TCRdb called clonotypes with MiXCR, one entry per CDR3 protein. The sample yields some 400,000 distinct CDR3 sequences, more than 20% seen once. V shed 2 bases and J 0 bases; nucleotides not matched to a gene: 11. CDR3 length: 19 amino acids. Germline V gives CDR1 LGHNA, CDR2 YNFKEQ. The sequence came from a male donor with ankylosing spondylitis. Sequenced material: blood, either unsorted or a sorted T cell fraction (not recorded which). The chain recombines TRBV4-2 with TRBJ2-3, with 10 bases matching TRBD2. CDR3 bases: TGTGCCAGCAGCCAATTGGGGCTAGCGGGAGTGGGTAGCACAGATACGCAGTATTTT. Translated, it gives CASSQLGLAGVGSTDTQYF.